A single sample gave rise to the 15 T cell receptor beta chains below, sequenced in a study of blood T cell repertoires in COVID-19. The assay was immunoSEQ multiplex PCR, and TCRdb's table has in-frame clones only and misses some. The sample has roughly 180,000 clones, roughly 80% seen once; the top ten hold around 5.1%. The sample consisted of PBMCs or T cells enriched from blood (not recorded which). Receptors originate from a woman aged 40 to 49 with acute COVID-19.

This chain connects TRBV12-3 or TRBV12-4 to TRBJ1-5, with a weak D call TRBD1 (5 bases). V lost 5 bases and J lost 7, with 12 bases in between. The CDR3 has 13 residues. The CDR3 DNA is TGTGCCAGCAGTCAGGGTGAAGGCCAGCCCCAGCATTTT. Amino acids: CASSQGEGQPQHF.

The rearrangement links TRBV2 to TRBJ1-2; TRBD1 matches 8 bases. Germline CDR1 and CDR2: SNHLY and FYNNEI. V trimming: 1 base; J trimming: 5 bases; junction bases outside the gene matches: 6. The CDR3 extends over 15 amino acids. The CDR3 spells CASSEGRTGWYGYTF. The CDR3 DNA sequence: TGTGCCAGCAGTGAAGGGAGGACAGGGTGGTATGGCTACACCTTC. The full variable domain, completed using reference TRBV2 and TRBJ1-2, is EPEVTQTPSHQVTQMGQEVILRCVPISNHLYFYWYRQILGQKVEFLVSFYNNEISEKSEIFDDQFSVERPDGSNFTLKIRSTKLEDSAMYFCASSEGRTGWYGYTFGSGTRLTVV.

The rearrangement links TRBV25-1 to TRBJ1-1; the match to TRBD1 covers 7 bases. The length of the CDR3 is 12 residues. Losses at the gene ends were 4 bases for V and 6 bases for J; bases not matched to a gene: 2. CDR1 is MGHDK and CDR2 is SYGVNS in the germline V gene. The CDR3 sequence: CASSAQGAEAFF. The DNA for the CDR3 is TGTGCCAGCAGTGCTCAGGGGGCTGAAGCTTTCTTT.

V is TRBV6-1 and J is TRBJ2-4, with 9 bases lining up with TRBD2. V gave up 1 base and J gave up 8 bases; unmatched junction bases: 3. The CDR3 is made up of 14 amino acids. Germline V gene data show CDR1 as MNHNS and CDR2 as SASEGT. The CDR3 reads CASSEGLAGDIQYF. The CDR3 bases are TGTGCCAGCAGTGAAGGATTAGCGGGAGACATTCAGTACTTC.

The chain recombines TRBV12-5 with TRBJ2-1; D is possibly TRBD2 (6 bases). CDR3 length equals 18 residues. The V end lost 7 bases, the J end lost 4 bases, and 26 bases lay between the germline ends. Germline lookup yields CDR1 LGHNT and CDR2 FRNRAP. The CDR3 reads CASAIRGIAVRGYNEQFF. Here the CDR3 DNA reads TGTGCTAGTGCCATAAGAGGGATAGCGGTGCGGGGTTACAATGAGCAGTTCTTC.

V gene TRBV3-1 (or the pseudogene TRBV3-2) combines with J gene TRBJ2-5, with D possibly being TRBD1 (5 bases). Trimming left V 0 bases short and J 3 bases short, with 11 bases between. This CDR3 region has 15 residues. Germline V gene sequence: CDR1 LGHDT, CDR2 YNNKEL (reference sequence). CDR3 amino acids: CASSQDRRQKETQYF. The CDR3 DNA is TGTGCCAGCAGCCAAGATCGGAGACAGAAAGAGACCCAGTACTTC.

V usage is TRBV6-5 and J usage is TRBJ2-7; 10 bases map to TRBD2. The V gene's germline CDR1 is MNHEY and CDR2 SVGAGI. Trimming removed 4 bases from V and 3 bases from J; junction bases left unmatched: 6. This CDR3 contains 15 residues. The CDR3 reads CASSSTSGVFYEQYF. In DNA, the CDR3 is TGTGCCAGCAGTTCAACTAGCGGGGTCTTCTACGAGCAGTACTTC.

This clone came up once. The CDR3 protein is CASSLGAVNEQFF. The CDR3 nucleotides are TGCGCCAGCAGCTTGGGGGCTGTGAATGAGCAGTTCTTC. The rearrangement joins TRBV5-1 to TRBJ2-1, with no clear D. The V end lost 0 bases, the J end lost 7 bases, and 8 bases lay between the germline ends. Germline CDR1 is SGHRS and CDR2 is YFSETQ. This CDR3 region has 13 residues.

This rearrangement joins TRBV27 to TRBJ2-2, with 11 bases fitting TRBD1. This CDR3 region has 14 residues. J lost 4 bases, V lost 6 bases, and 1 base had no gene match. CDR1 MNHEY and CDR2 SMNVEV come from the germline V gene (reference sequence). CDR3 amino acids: CASRGTGGTGELFF. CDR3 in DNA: TGTGCCAGCAGGGGGACAGGGGGCACCGGGGAGCTGTTTTTT.

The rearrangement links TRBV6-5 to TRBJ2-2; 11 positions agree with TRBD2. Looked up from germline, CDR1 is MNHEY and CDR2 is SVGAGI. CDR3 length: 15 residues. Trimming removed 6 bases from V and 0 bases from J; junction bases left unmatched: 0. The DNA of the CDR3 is TGTGCCAGCAGGACTAGCGGGACGAACACCGGGGAGCTGTTTTTT. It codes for CASRTSGTNTGELFF.

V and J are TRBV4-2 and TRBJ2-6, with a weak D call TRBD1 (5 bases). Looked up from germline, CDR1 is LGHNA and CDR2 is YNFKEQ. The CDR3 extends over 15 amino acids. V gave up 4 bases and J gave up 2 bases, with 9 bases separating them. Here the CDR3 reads CASSPGLAGANVLTF. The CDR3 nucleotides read TGTGCCAGCAGCCCAGGGCTAGCTGGGGCCAACGTCCTGACTTTC.

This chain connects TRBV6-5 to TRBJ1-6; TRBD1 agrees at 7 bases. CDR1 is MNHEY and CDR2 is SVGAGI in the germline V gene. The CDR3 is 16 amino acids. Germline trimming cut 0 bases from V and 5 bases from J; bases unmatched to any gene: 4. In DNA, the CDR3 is TGTGCCAGCAGTTACTCGCTGGGACAGAATAATTCACCCCTCCACTTT. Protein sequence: CASSYSLGQNNSPLHF.

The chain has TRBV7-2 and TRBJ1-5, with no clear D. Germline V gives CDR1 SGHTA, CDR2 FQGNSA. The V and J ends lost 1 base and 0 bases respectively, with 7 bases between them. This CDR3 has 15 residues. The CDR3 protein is CASSLDPGSNQPQHF. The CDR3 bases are TGTGCCAGCAGCTTAGACCCGGGTAGCAATCAGCCCCAGCATTTT.

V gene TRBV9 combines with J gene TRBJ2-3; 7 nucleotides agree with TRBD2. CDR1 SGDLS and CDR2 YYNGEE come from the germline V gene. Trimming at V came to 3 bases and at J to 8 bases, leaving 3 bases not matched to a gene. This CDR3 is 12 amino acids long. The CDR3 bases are TGTGCCAGCAGCGGTACTAGCGCTACGCAGTATTTT. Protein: CASSGTSATQYF.

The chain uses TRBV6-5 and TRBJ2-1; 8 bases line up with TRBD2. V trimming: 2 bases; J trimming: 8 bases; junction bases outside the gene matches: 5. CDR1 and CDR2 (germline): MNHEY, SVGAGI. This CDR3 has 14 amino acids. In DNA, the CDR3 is TGTGCCAGCAGTTACCGGGAGGGCCGCGATGAGCAGTTCTTC. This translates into CASSYREGRDEQFF.